Listed below are T cell receptor beta chains from one sample, sequenced in a study of siplizumab effects on memory and regulatory T cells. Some clones are missing from TCRdb's copy, which holds only in-frame ones; the method was immunoSEQ multiplex PCR. The sample carries 85,000 to 130,000 clones, 92% recorded once. The sample taken for sequencing was Tregs sorted from blood. The source of these receptors is a human donor in good health. Each CDR3 is given with its conserved first and last residue. The order of the fields is D gene, J gene, clone size, V gene, CDR3 protein, CDR3 DNA. The D gene is left open where the match is weak. Part of the rows lack a size; the others show once, few, many or a class for expanded clones.

>TRBD2|TRBJ2-2|-|TRBV9
CASTPRTSGRTGELFF
TGTGCCAGTACCCCCCGGACTAGCGGGAGAACCGGGGAGCTGTTTTTT
>TRBD2|TRBJ2-5|-|TRBV5-6
CASRAGGRGPETQYF
TGTGCCAGCAGAGCAGGCGGGAGGGGCCCAGAGACCCAGTACTTC
>-|TRBJ2-7|-|TRBV28
CASRKEGEQYF
TGTGCCAGCAGAAAAGAGGGCGAGCAGTACTTC
>-|TRBJ1-1|-|TRBV28
CASYNPLNTEAFF
TGTGCCAGCTATAACCCGCTGAACACTGAAGCTTTCTTT
>-|TRBJ2-7|-|TRBV27
CASRLNSHSYEQYF
TGTGCCAGCAGGCTCAATTCTCACTCCTACGAGCAGTACTTC
>-|TRBJ2-5|-|TRBV9
CASSLQAYQETQYF
TGTGCCAGCAGCCTACAAGCGTACCAAGAGACCCAGTACTTC
>-|TRBJ2-7|-|TRBV28
CASDGGYEQYF
TGTGCCAGCGATGGCGGCTACGAGCAGTACTTC
>-|TRBJ2-7|-|TRBV11-2
CASSWAGGEQYF
TGTGCCAGCAGCTGGGCTGGGGGCGAGCAGTACTTC
>-|TRBJ2-4|-|TRBV20-1
CSAMGKNIQYF
TGCAGTGCTATGGGGAAAAACATTCAGTACTTC
>TRBD2|TRBJ2-1|-|TRBV7-3
CASSLKAGGNNEQFF
TGTGCCAGCAGCTTAAAGGCGGGGGGAAACAATGAGCAGTTCTTC
>-|TRBJ2-1|-|TRBV7-2
CASTLRVPGYNEQFF
TGTGCCAGCACGCTCCGGGTCCCGGGATACAATGAGCAGTTCTTC
>-|TRBJ1-6|-|TRBV18
CASSLQGPNSPLHF
TGTGCCAGCTCACTACAGGGTCCTAATTCACCCCTCCACTTT
>-|TRBJ2-4|-|TRBV5-1
CASSPGPGIQYF
TGCGCCAGCAGCCCAGGTCCGGGCATTCAGTACTTC
>-|TRBJ2-1|-|TRBV7-3
CASSYEASYNEQFF
TGTGCCAGCAGCTACGAGGCGTCCTACAATGAGCAGTTCTTC
>-|TRBJ2-7|many|TRBV10-3
CAISETSYEQYF
TGTGCCATCAGTGAAACCTCCTACGAGCAGTACTTC
>-|TRBJ2-4|-|TRBV2
CASSDGRLTLAKNIQYF
TGTGCCAGCAGTGACGGCAGACTGACACTAGCCAAAAACATTCAGTACTTC
>-|TRBJ2-2|-|TRBV9
CASSGLLGPQMSGELFF
TGTGCCAGCAGCGGCTTACTGGGACCCCAGATGTCCGGGGAGCTGTTTTTT
>TRBD1|TRBJ1-2|-|TRBV5-6
CASSLDRTGTTYGYTF
TGTGCCAGCAGCCTAGATAGGACAGGGACCACATATGGCTACACCTTC
>-|TRBJ2-7|-|TRBV18
CASSTVGTHEQYF
TGTGCCAGCTCAACGGTTGGGACTCACGAGCAGTACTTC
>TRBD1|TRBJ2-5|-|TRBV4-1
CASSPRDRQRETQYF
TGCGCCAGCAGCCCCCGGGACAGACAAAGGGAGACCCAGTACTTC
>-|TRBJ2-7|-|TRBV4-2
CASSPPGDPEQYF
TGTGCCAGCAGCCCCCCCGGGGATCCCGAGCAGTACTTC